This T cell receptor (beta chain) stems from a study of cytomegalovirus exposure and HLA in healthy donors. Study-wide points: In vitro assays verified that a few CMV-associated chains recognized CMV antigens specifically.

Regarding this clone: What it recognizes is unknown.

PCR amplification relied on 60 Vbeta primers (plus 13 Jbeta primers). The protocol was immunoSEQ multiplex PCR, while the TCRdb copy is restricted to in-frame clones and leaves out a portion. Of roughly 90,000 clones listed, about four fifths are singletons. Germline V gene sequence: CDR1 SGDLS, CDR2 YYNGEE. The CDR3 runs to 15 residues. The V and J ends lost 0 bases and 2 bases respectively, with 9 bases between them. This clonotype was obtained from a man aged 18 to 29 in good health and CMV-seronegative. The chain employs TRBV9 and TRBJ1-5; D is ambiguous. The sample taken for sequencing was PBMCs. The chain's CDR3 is CASSVEPAGNQPQHF. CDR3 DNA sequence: TGTGCCAGCAGCGTAGAGCCAGCGGGCAATCAGCCCCAGCATTTT. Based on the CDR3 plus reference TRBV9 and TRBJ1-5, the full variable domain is DSGVTQTPKHLITATGQRVTLRCSPRSGDLSVYWYQQSLDQGLQFLIQYYNGEERAKGNILERFSAQQFPDLHSELNLSSLELGDSALYFCASSVEPAGNQPQHFGDGTRLSIL.